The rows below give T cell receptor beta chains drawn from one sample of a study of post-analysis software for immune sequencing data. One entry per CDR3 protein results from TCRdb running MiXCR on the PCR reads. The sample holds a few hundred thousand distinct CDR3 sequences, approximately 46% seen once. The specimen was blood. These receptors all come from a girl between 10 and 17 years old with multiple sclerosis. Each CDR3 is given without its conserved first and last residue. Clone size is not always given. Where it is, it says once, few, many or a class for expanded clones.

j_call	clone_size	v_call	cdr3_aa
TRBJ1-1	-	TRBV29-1	SAGQVSTEAF
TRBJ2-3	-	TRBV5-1	ASMATRNADTQY
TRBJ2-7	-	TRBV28	ATQEGQENEQY
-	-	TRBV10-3	AISGRREAVEQY
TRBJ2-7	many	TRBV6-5	ASSYSLAWGEQY
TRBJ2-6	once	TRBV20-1	SARGAVSSGANVLT
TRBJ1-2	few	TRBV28	ASSLTQGPNGYT
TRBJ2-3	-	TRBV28	ASSSPGLAGVRDAQY
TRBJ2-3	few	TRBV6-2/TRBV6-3	ASSYRQESTDTQY
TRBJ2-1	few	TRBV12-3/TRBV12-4	ASSLAGLAGNNEQF
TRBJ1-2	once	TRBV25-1	ASQGGSLLPWGYT
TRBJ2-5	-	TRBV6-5	ASSSRGGSPDQETQY
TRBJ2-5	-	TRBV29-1	SVSTDQETQY
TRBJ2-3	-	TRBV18	ASSPAVLSTDTQY
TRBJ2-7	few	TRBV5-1	ASSTDSSSYEQY
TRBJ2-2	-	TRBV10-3	AIKRTVNTGELF
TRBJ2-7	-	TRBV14	ASSQVRFSGRSGHEQY
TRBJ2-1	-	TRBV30	AWSGGNEQF
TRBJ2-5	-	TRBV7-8	ASSLGTSGRETQY
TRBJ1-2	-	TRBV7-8	ASSLRTGWNGYT
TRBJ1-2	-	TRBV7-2	ANSLLDIYGYT
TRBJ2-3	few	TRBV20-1	SARRPLTDTQY
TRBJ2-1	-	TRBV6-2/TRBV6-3	ASSYRSGSSYNEQF
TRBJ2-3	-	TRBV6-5	ASSSLKTGKSTDTQY
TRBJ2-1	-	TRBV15	ATSRVAGAEQF
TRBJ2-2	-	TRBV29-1	SVEARTATLLPNTGELF
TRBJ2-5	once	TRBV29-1	SVEHQREETQY
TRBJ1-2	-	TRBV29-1	SVSLQGAHGYT
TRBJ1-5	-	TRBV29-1	SVTDSYSNQPRH
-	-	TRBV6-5	ASSSPGGYEQY
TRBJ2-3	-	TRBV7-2	ASNRDGTTGTQY
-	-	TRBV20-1	SARSYSGSLYEQY
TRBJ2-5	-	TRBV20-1	SATTPGQGQEQY
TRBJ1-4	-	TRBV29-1	SARRGGTGEKLF
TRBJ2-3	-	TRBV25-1	ASSTGRGDTQY
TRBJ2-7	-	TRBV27	ASSLSRASYEQY
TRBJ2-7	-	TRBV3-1	ASSQDDPWGQESGEQY
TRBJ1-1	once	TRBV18	ASSLGAGGTSEAF
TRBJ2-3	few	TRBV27	ASTSRTDTQY
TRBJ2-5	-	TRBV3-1	VSSQARQDQETQY